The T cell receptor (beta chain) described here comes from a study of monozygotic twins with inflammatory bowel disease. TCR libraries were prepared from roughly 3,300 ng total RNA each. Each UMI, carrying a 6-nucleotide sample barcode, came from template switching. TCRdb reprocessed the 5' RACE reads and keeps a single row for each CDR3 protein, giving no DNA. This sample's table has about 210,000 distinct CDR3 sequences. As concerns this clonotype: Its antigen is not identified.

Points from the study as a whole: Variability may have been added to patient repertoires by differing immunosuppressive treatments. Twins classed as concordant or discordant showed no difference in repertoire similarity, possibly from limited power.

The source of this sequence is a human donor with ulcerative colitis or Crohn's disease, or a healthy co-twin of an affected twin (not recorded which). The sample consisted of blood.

CDR3 in amino acids: CATGGGDGHEQYF. V gene TRBV6-5 combines with J gene TRBJ2-7; TCRdb's assignment of TRBD2 cannot be checked, as there is no DNA. Germline CDR1 is MNHEY and CDR2 is SVGAGI. The CDR3 has 13 residues.